The clone carrying this T cell receptor beta chain has only a few counts. What it binds is not known. This entry comes from a study of T cell repertoires in cytomegalovirus infection. Study context: Through public TCR beta signatures, both CMV infection and matching HLA type were indicated.

The V gene's germline CDR1 is SQVTM and CDR2 ANQGSEA. Trimming took off 6 bases at V and 4 bases at J, with 18 bases between the two ends. CDR3 size: 14 residues. TCRdb processed the reads anew with MiXCR; each CDR3 protein has one entry. The sample shows just under 300,000 distinct CDR3 sequences, 8% to 10% of them seen only once. General observations from the study: The ex vivo response was dominated by HLA-C-restricted CMV-specific TCR beta clonotypes. Cumulative frequency (of public TCR beta family members) identified carriers of CMV plus the relevant HLA.

The chain couples TRBV29-1 to TRBJ1-1, with a possible D match to TRBD1 (5 bases). The sample taken for sequencing was PBMCs. This clonotype was obtained from a human donor in good health (CMV status not recorded). Some clones in this sample may be carry-over from other donors' samples. Here the CDR3 DNA reads TGCAGCGTCTACTCCGGCGGGGGGAGCACTGAAGCTTTCTTT. Amino acid sequence: CSVYSGGGSTEAFF.